The 13 T cell receptor beta chains listed next were all sequenced from one sample in a study of CD8+ T cells in alopecia areata. RNA extraction and reverse transcription yielded cDNA as sequencing template. Data came from immunoSEQ multiplex PCR; TCRdb stores just in-frame clones and leaves some out. The sample carries approximately 30,000 clones, 62% recorded once. Sequencing used NKG2D-high CD8+ T cells sorted from blood. Receptors originate from a human donor with alopecia areata.

The chain has TRBV5-4 and TRBJ2-7; 8 bases agree with TRBD2. V was pared by 4 bases and J by 0 bases, with 9 bases of the junction left unmatched. The germline gives CDR1 SGHNT, CDR2 YYREEE (reference sequence). The CDR3 has 16 amino acids. The CDR3 spells CASSRASGFLSYEQYF. CDR3 DNA: TGTGCCAGCAGCCGAGCTAGCGGGTTCCTCTCCTACGAGCAGTACTTC.

This clone has only a few counts. This sequence joins TRBV7-9 and TRBJ2-1, with TRBD1 identical over 7 bases. CDR1 SEHNR and CDR2 FQNEAQ come from the germline V gene (reference sequence). V lost 8 bases, J lost 2 bases, and 6 bases stayed unmatched. The CDR3 is 14 amino acids. This chain's CDR3 is CASRPGTAYNEQFF. DNA of the CDR3: TGTGCCAGCCGACCCGGGACAGCCTACAATGAGCAGTTCTTC.

CDR3 DNA: TGCGCCAGCAGAATGTACATTGGACAGCAAGAGACCCAGTACTTC. Its protein is CASRMYIGQQETQYF. The chain carries TRBV10-1 and TRBJ2-5, with D tentatively TRBD1 (6 bases). Germline V gene sequence: CDR1 WNHNN, CDR2 SYGVQD (reference sequence). V dropped 6 bases and J dropped 2 bases, with 16 bases sitting between them. This CDR3 is built from 15 residues.

The V call is TRBV2, the J call TRBJ2-5; 10 bases are shared with TRBD2. CDR3 length: 16 residues. CDR1 and CDR2 from the germline V gene are SNHLY and FYNNEI. V dropped 1 base and J dropped 4; count of bases not matched to a gene: 6. The CDR3 DNA reads as TGTGCCAGCAGTGAAGGTCTAGCGGGAGCTAGAGAGACCCAGTACTTC. Its translation is CASSEGLAGARETQYF.

A few counts support this clone. The chain combines TRBV27 with TRBJ2-7, with D perhaps matching TRBD1 (5 bases). Germline V gene lookup returns CDR1 MNHEY and CDR2 SMNVEV (reference sequence). The CDR3 is 14 residues long. Trimming took 4 bases from V and 5 from J, leaving 15 bases between them. CDR3 in DNA: TGTGCCAGCAGTTCGATCGGACATTCCGACGAGCAGTACTTC. It translates to CASSSIGHSDEQYF.

V gene TRBV7-6 combines with J gene TRBJ2-7; the D is unclear. The germline V and J ends were trimmed by 5 bases and 3 bases, with 20 bases remaining between them. Germline V gene data show CDR1 as SGHVS and CDR2 as FNYEAQ. CDR3 length: 16 residues. The CDR3 loop is CASSHDLMDVDYEQYF. DNA of the CDR3: TGTGCCAGCAGCCACGATTTAATGGACGTCGACTACGAGCAGTACTTC. The full variable domain, in which reference TRBV7-6 and TRBJ2-7 provide the parts outside the CDR3, is GAGVSQSPRYKVTKRGQDVALRCDPISGHVSLYWYRQALGQGPEFLTYFNYEAQQDKSGLPNDRFSAERPEGSISTLTIQRTEQRDSAMYRCASSHDLMDVDYEQYFGPGTRLTVT.

The V gene is TRBV9, the J gene TRBJ2-5, with 7 bases lining up with TRBD1. TRBJ2-7 explains the end of the DNA better; the J call may be wrong. The CDR3 is 14 amino acids. Germline lookup yields CDR1 SGDLS and CDR2 YYNGEE. The CDR3 is CASSPWDRVYEQYF. DNA for the CDR3: TGTGCCAGCAGCCCCTGGGACAGAGTCTACGAGCAGTACTTC.

The CDR3 here is CAWSQLSGLTEAFF. The CDR3 DNA sequence: TGTGCCTGGAGCCAACTATCAGGGCTCACTGAAGCTTTCTTT. This sequence joins TRBV30 and TRBJ1-1; D perhaps matches TRBD1 (5 bases). V lost 3 bases and J 4 bases, leaving 15 bases between the germline ends. Germline V CDR1 and CDR2: GTSNPN, SVGIG (reference sequence). The CDR3 contains 14 residues. The full variable domain, in which reference TRBV30 and TRBJ1-1 provide the parts outside the CDR3, is SQTIHQWPATLVQPVGSPLSLECTVEGTSNPNLYWYRQAAGRGLQLLFYSVGIGQISSEVPQNLSASRPQDRQFILSSKKLLLSDSGFYLCAWSQLSGLTEAFFGQGTRLTVV.

This clone has more than one count but fewer than ten. This chain joins TRBV11-2 and TRBJ2-1, with TRBD2 matching 12 bases. This CDR3 contains 15 residues. V dropped 2 bases and J dropped 4; count of bases not matched to a gene: 0. Germline assignment: CDR1 SGHAT and CDR2 FQNNGV. CDR3 nucleotide sequence: TGTGCCAGCAGCTTACTAGCGGGAGGGTACAATGAGCAGTTCTTC. This codes for CASSLLAGGYNEQFF.

V and J are TRBV7-6 and TRBJ2-2; D not resolved. The germline V gene has CDR1 SGHVS and CDR2 FNYEAQ. The V gene lost 1 base and the J gene lost 6 bases, with 9 bases spanning the gap. The CDR3 is 14 residues long. DNA of the CDR3: TGTGCCAGCAGCTTAGTGGGCGAAGCCGGGGAGCTGTTTTTT. This sequence encodes CASSLVGEAGELFF.

The rearrangement joins TRBV15 to TRBJ2-7; TRBD2 matches at 10 bases. From germline, CDR1 is LNHNV and CDR2 YYDKDF (reference sequence). The CDR3 contains 16 residues. Losses at the gene ends were 3 bases for V and 1 base for J; bases not matched to a gene: 6. CDR3 DNA: TGTGCCACCAGCAGGTTCTCTAGCGGGAGTTCCTACGAGCAGTACTTC. It yields the protein CATSRFSSGSSYEQYF. The full variable domain, with the rest looked up from reference TRBV15 and TRBJ2-7, is DAMVIQNPRYQVTQFGKPVTLSCSQTLNHNVMYWYQQKSSQAPKLLFHYYDKDFNNEADTPDNFQSRRPNTSFCFLDIRSPGLGDTAMYLCATSRFSSGSSYEQYFGPGTRLTVT.

The chain couples TRBV7-9 to TRBJ2-5, with D perhaps being TRBD1 or TRBD2 (5 bases each). V was cut by 0 bases and J by 2 bases, with 10 bases left in between. CDR3 length: 15 residues. Germline V lookup: CDR1 SEHNR, CDR2 FQNEAQ (reference sequence). In nucleotides, the CDR3 is TGTGCCAGCAGCTTAGCGTCGGGACCACAAGAGACCCAGTACTTC. As protein: CASSLASGPQETQYF.

The CDR3 coding sequence is TGTGCCAGCAGCTTAAGGGACACCTATGGCTACACCTTC. Protein sequence: CASSLRDTYGYTF. V is TRBV7-8 and J is TRBJ1-2; tentative D call: TRBD1 (6 bases). V shed 2 bases and J shed 4 bases, with 8 bases lying between them. CDR3 length: 13 amino acids. Germline CDR1 is SGHVS and CDR2 is FQNEAQ.